The 21 T cell receptor beta chains listed next were all sequenced from one sample in a study of radiation and T cells in renal cell carcinoma. Sequencing used immunoSEQ multiplex PCR; TCRdb keeps in-frame clones, though not all of them. This sample carries around 9,000 clones, around 64% of them seen once, and the ten largest clones take around 21%. The treatment was: treatment-naive control, cytoreductive nephrectomy. Sequenced material: tumor tissue, taken from a patient whose treatment was nephrectomy without radiotherapy. The origin of the receptors is a man aged 60-69 years with renal cell carcinoma.

The V call is TRBV6-1, the J call TRBJ2-7; 9 nucleotides match TRBD1. The CDR3 is 15 residues long. Trimming removed 0 bases from V and 1 base from J; junction bases left unmatched: 1. From germline, CDR1 is MNHNS and CDR2 SASEGT. The CDR3 loop is CASSEAGTGSYEQYF. In nucleotides, the CDR3 is TGTGCCAGCAGTGAAGCCGGGACAGGGTCCTACGAGCAGTACTTC.

This clone rates as medium-sized. The chain has TRBV4-2 and TRBJ2-5; a possible D gene is TRBD2 (7 bases). V was cut by 4 bases and J by 1 base, with 13 bases left in between. The CDR3 runs to 15 residues. In germline, CDR1 is LGHNA, CDR2 YNFKEQ. CDR3 residues: CASSPRGDTQETQYF. The CDR3 DNA sequence: TGTGCCAGCAGCCCACGGGGGGACACCCAAGAGACCCAGTACTTC.

V usage is TRBV15 and J usage is TRBJ1-4; D is unresolved. The germline CDR1 and CDR2 sequences are LNHNV and YYDKDF (reference sequence). V was pared by 0 bases and J by 7 bases, with 9 bases between. CDR3 length: 14 residues. The CDR3 DNA reads as TGTGCCACCAGCAGAGATACGACGGGTGAAAAACTGTTTTTT. This codes for CATSRDTTGEKLFF.

The V call is TRBV7-9, the J call TRBJ2-7; the D is unclear. The V gene lost 0 bases and the J gene lost 3 bases, with 9 bases spanning the gap. The length of the CDR3 is 14 residues. Germline V CDR1 and CDR2: SEHNR, FQNEAQ (reference sequence). The CDR3 spells CASSLADSFYEQYF. The DNA for the CDR3 is TGTGCCAGCAGCTTAGCAGACTCCTTCTACGAGCAGTACTTC.

The J gene is TRBJ2-7, the V gene TRBV6-6, with D maybe TRBD1 (5 bases). The V gene lost 4 bases and the J gene lost 0 bases, with 13 bases spanning the gap. From germline, CDR1 is MNHNY and CDR2 SVGAGI (reference sequence). This CDR3 spans 15 amino acids. This CDR3 reads CASSSTRGSSYEQYF. The DNA of the CDR3 is TGTGCCAGCAGTTCTACAAGGGGAAGCTCCTACGAGCAGTACTTC.

The chain carries TRBV7-6 and TRBJ2-1, with 9 bases fitting TRBD1. V dropped 4 bases and J dropped 4; count of bases not matched to a gene: 8. The CDR3 extends over 16 amino acids. Per the germline V gene, CDR1 is SGHVS and CDR2 is FNYEAQ. Written as DNA, the CDR3 is TGTGCCAGCAGCTCCTTAGGGACAGGGAGGTACAATGAGCAGTTCTTC. Translating it yields CASSSLGTGRYNEQFF.

The chain carries TRBV4-3 and TRBJ2-5; 7 positions match TRBD2. Per the germline V gene, CDR1 is LGHNA and CDR2 is YSLEER. With 5 bases clipped from V and 4 bases from J, the junction kept 10 bases outside the gene matches. The length of the CDR3 is 15 residues. The CDR3 DNA sequence: TGCGCCAGCAGCTCCGTCTTAGCGGGCCTAGAGACCCAGTACTTC. Its protein product is CASSSVLAGLETQYF.

Only one count was recorded for this clone. V is TRBV19 and J is TRBJ1-2, with unresolved D. Per the germline V gene, CDR1 is LNHDA and CDR2 is SQIVND (reference sequence). The CDR3 has 15 residues. V was cut by 6 bases and J by 4 bases, with 18 bases left in between. The CDR3 loop is CASSTDRVGIYGYTF. The CDR3 coding sequence is TGTGCCAGTAGCACGGACCGGGTGGGAATCTATGGCTACACCTTC.

The chain couples TRBV9 to TRBJ2-3; TRBD2 matches at 10 bases. The CDR3 is 17 residues long. V trimming: 4 bases; J trimming: 3 bases; junction bases outside the gene matches: 11. Germline V gives CDR1 SGDLS, CDR2 YYNGEE. As DNA, the CDR3 is TGTGCCAGCAGCTCCAGAGGGAGCGGGGGGGCTACAGATACGCAGTATTTT. This translates into CASSSRGSGGATDTQYF. Full variable domain (rest looked up from reference TRBV9 and TRBJ2-3): DSGVTQTPKHLITATGQRVTLRCSPRSGDLSVYWYQQSLDQGLQFLIQYYNGEERAKGNILERFSAQQFPDLHSELNLSSLELGDSALYFCASSSRGSGGATDTQYFGPGTRLTVL.

This clone was observed a handful of times. The V gene is TRBV10-2, the J gene TRBJ1-5; D is ambiguous. The CDR3 loop spans 13 amino acids. The germline V gene encodes CDR1 WSHSY and CDR2 SAAADI. Trimming stripped 3 bases from V and 3 bases from J, with 6 bases between. The CDR3 coding sequence is TGCGCCAGCAGTGACGGCATCAATCAGCCCCAGCATTTT. Its translation is CASSDGINQPQHF.

This clone was recorded only once. The J gene is TRBJ2-3, the V gene TRBV11-3, with D possibly TRBD1 on 7 matching bases. The ends were cut back, 4 bases at V and 2 bases at J, with 13 bases in the middle. CDR3 length equals 15 residues. The germline CDR1 and CDR2 sequences are SGHNT and YENEEA. CDR3 sequence (DNA): TGTGCCAGCAGCTCGAGACAGGGACTCACAGATACGCAGTATTTT. Its translation is CASSSRQGLTDTQYF.

This clone turned up a few times. The rearrangement joins TRBV2 to TRBJ1-5; TRBD1 matches 8 bases. The trim removed 6 bases at V and 5 bases at J, leaving 6 bases unmatched. This CDR3 has 14 residues. CDR1 is SNHLY, CDR2 FYNNEI, per germline. CDR3 loop: CASSSQGAYQPQHF. Here the CDR3 DNA reads TGTGCCAGCAGCTCCCAGGGGGCTTATCAGCCCCAGCATTTT.

The chain recombines TRBV2 with TRBJ2-1, with D unresolved. This CDR3 spans 13 amino acids. The germline V gene has CDR1 SNHLY and CDR2 FYNNEI. V gave up 4 bases and J gave up 6 bases, with 10 bases separating them. In DNA form, the CDR3 reads TGTGCCAGCAGTGCCGCGCGATTCAATGAGCAGTTCTTC. Translating it yields CASSAARFNEQFF.

The chain couples TRBV2 to TRBJ2-7; D possibly matches TRBD1 or TRBD2 (5 bases each). This CDR3 region has 14 residues. Trimming stripped 8 bases from V and 0 bases from J, with 14 bases between. Germline V gene lookup returns CDR1 SNHLY and CDR2 FYNNEI. CDR3 residues: CASLEVQGSYEQYF. CDR3 nucleotide sequence: TGTGCCAGCCTGGAGGTGCAGGGCTCCTACGAGCAGTACTTC.

The chain uses TRBV5-5 and TRBJ2-1; D might be TRBD1 or TRBD2, each matching 5 bases. The germline CDR1 and CDR2 sequences are SGHKS and YYEKEE (reference sequence). Trimming took off 1 base at V and 10 bases at J, with 12 bases between the two ends. The CDR3 length is 13 residues. The DNA for the CDR3 is TGTGCCAGCAGCTTGCAACCGGGGCTAGAGCAGTTCTTC. Translation: CASSLQPGLEQFF. The variable domain in full, completed from reference TRBV5-5 and TRBJ2-1, reads DAGVTQSPTHLIKTRGQQVTLRCSPISGHKSVSWYQQVLGQGPQFIFQYYEKEERGRGNFPDRFSARQFPNYSSELNVNALLLGDSALYLCASSLQPGLEQFFGPGTRLTVL.

The chain links TRBV27 to TRBJ1-5; D might be TRBD1 (6 bases). The germline V and J ends were trimmed by 4 bases and 5 bases, with 9 bases remaining between them. CDR1 is MNHEY and CDR2 is SMNVEV in the germline V gene (reference sequence). The CDR3 contains 13 residues. The CDR3 sequence is CASSWTDHQPQHF. As DNA, the CDR3 is TGTGCCAGCAGTTGGACAGACCATCAGCCCCAGCATTTT.

V is TRBV7-2 and J is TRBJ1-3; 7 bases line up with TRBD1. The ends lost 0 bases at V and 2 bases at J; junction bases unmatched: 1. The CDR3 is made up of 15 amino acids. The germline V gene encodes CDR1 SGHTA and CDR2 FQGNSA. As DNA, the CDR3 is TGTGCCAGCAGCTTAGCTACAGGGGCTGGAAACACCATATATTTT. It specifies CASSLATGAGNTIYF.

This clone was seen a handful of times. V usage is TRBV6-1 and J usage is TRBJ2-2; D is perhaps TRBD1 or TRBD2 (5 bases each). From germline, CDR1 is MNHNS and CDR2 SASEGT. Trimming took 7 bases from V and 6 from J, leaving 15 bases between them. The CDR3 sequence is 14 residues long. The CDR3 sequence is CASNPQGPPGELFF. The CDR3 DNA sequence: TGTGCCAGCAATCCCCAGGGACCGCCCGGGGAGCTGTTTTTT.

This clone has only one observation. This rearrangement joins TRBV6-5 to TRBJ1-2; D is unclear. Germline lookup yields CDR1 MNHEY and CDR2 SVGAGI. The CDR3 consists of 13 residues. V gave up 5 bases and J gave up 8 bases, with 15 bases separating them. The DNA of the CDR3 is TGTGCCAGCAGTAACGGGCCATCACGCGGCTACACCTTC. This translates into CASSNGPSRGYTF.

This clone has a handful of counts. The CDR3 bases are TGTGCCACCGGGGGCCCTGGTGAAAAACTGTTTTTT. This codes for CATGGPGEKLFF. The chain joins TRBV6-1 to TRBJ1-4, with a possible D match to TRBD1 (6 bases). Trimming shortened V by 10 bases and J by 7 bases, and 13 bases separated the two germline ends. Germline lookup yields CDR1 MNHNS and CDR2 SASEGT. The CDR3 has 12 residues.

The chain is built from TRBV9 and TRBJ1-2; the D is unclear. The CDR3 is 15 residues long. Trimming cost V 3 bases and J 3 bases, with 15 bases left between them. Germline lookup yields CDR1 SGDLS and CDR2 YYNGEE. Here the CDR3 reads CASSADTDVYYGYTF. The CDR3 coding sequence is TGTGCCAGCAGCGCAGACACGGACGTGTACTATGGCTACACCTTC.